This T cell receptor (beta chain) was identified in a study of blood T cells in healthy people across ages. This CDR3 comprises 13 residues. A second PCR of 7 to 11 cycles used a sample-barcoded 5' primer and a J-beta primer mix. TCRdb re-analysed the 5' RACE reads in MiXCR, keeping a single row per CDR3 protein. The sample includes 550,000 to 700,000 distinct CDR3 sequences, 25% to 30% of them seen just once. In this sample, this clonotype turned up a few times. This may come from a read error, since a much larger clone is one base off. The chain has TRBV12-3 or TRBV12-4 and TRBJ1-1; the D gene is possibly TRBD1 (5 bases). The specimen was blood. This receptor was taken from a woman in her 70s in good health. CDR3 region: CVSSFGGNTEAFF. In DNA form, the CDR3 reads TGTGTCAGCAGTTTCGGGGGGAACACTGAAGCTTTCTTT.